This passage covers 26 T cell receptor beta chains from one sample sequenced in a study of blood T cell repertoires in COVID-19. Libraries were prepared by immunoSEQ multiplex PCR; TCRdb keeps only in-frame clonotypes and omits some of them. Of roughly 140,000 clones listed, more than 70% are singletons. The sample consisted of peripheral blood. The source of these receptors is a middle-aged man with active or convalescent COVID-19.

The CDR3 nucleotides are TGTGCCATCAGCCAGCGGGAGGGTTACAATGAGCAGTTCTTC. Translation gives CAISQREGYNEQFF. The chain couples TRBV10-3 to TRBJ2-1; 10 bases match TRBD2. Germline assignment: CDR1 ENHRY and CDR2 SYGVKD. V lost 6 bases and J lost 4; bases outside the gene matches: 3. The CDR3 length is 14 residues.

The CDR3 bases are TGTGCCAGCAGCTACTCGGGGGATTCACCCCTCCACTTT. It codes for CASSYSGDSPLHF. The chain employs TRBV9 and TRBJ1-6; D possibly corresponds to TRBD1 (5 bases). This CDR3 is 13 amino acids long. Trimming removed 4 bases from V and 8 bases from J, with 10 bases in between. The germline CDR1 and CDR2 sequences are SGDLS and YYNGEE. The full variable domain, completed using reference TRBV9 and TRBJ1-6, is DSGVTQTPKHLITATGQRVTLRCSPRSGDLSVYWYQQSLDQGLQFLIQYYNGEERAKGNILERFSAQQFPDLHSELNLSSLELGDSALYFCASSYSGDSPLHFGNGTRLTVT.

The chain joins TRBV30 to TRBJ1-5, with D unresolved. CDR1 is GTSNPN and CDR2 is SVGIG in the germline V gene (reference sequence). Trimming pared 2 bases from V and 3 bases from J, leaving 8 bases between. This CDR3 region has 13 residues. The CDR3 bases are TGTGCCTGGAGTCCCGAGTTCAATCAGCCCCAGCATTTT. It translates to CAWSPEFNQPQHF. Complete variable domain (other parts from reference TRBV30 and TRBJ1-5): SQTIHQWPATLVQPVGSPLSLECTVEGTSNPNLYWYRQAAGRGLQLLFYSVGIGQISSEVPQNLSASRPQDRQFILSSKKLLLSDSGFYLCAWSPEFNQPQHFGDGTRLSIL.

The chain uses TRBV5-5 and TRBJ1-5, with D maybe TRBD1 (5 bases). The CDR3 has 15 residues. CDR1 is SGHKS, CDR2 YYEKEE, per germline (reference sequence). The V end was cut by 4 bases, the J end by 2 bases, with 13 bases between. The CDR3 reads CASSLRGVGNQPQHF. CDR3 coding DNA: TGTGCCAGCAGCCTCCGGGGGGTGGGCAATCAGCCCCAGCATTTT. The variable domain in full, completed from reference TRBV5-5 and TRBJ1-5, reads DAGVTQSPTHLIKTRGQQVTLRCSPISGHKSVSWYQQVLGQGPQFIFQYYEKEERGRGNFPDRFSARQFPNYSSELNVNALLLGDSALYLCASSLRGVGNQPQHFGDGTRLSIL.

The rearrangement joins TRBV5-1 to TRBJ2-6; tentative D call: TRBD1 (6 bases). V dropped 4 bases and J dropped 1 base, with 9 bases sitting between them. This CDR3 region has 15 residues. In germline, CDR1 is SGHRS, CDR2 YFSETQ. The DNA of the CDR3 is TGCGCCAGCAGCACGGACAGATCTGGGGCCAACGTCCTGACTTTC. It translates to CASSTDRSGANVLTF.

This clone was recorded at least ten times. The chain couples TRBV27 to TRBJ2-1, with TRBD2 matching 11 bases. This CDR3 contains 16 residues. V lost 0 bases and J lost 8; bases outside the gene matches: 6. Looked up from germline, CDR1 is MNHEY and CDR2 is SMNVEV (reference sequence). The CDR3: CASSLSSGRAVHEQFF. CDR3 DNA sequence: TGTGCCAGCAGTTTATCTAGCGGGAGGGCCGTCCATGAGCAGTTCTTC.

The rearrangement joins TRBV24-1 to TRBJ2-3; D possibly corresponds to TRBD1 (6 bases). The CDR3 is 14 amino acids. Germline CDR1 reads KGHDR; CDR2 reads SFDVKD. The V end was cut by 6 bases, the J end by 2 bases, with 11 bases between. The CDR3 DNA is TGTGCCACCAGTTCACAGGGCAACACAGATACGCAGTATTTT. This gives the protein CATSSQGNTDTQYF.

This sequence joins TRBV19 and TRBJ1-4; 8 bases match TRBD1. The germline V gene encodes CDR1 LNHDA and CDR2 SQIVND (reference sequence). The CDR3 extends over 14 amino acids. V was pared by 7 bases and J by 4 bases, with 5 bases of the junction left unmatched. As DNA, the CDR3 is TGTGCCAGTAATAGGGACAGGAATAATGAAAAACTGTTTTTT. Protein sequence: CASNRDRNNEKLFF.

The rearrangement uses TRBV5-5 and TRBJ2-5, with TRBD1 identical over 8 bases. CDR1 and CDR2 from the germline V gene are SGHKS and YYEKEE (reference sequence). This CDR3 is built from 14 residues. The junction had 4 bases not matched to a gene; V was cut back by 3 bases and J by 3 bases. Here the CDR3 reads CASSYMGQEETQYF. The CDR3 DNA reads as TGTGCCAGCAGCTATATGGGACAGGAAGAGACCCAGTACTTC.

The gene calls are TRBV27 and TRBJ2-1; a possible D gene is TRBD2 (5 bases). Germline V gene sequence: CDR1 MNHEY, CDR2 SMNVEV (reference sequence). V gave up 6 bases and J gave up 6 bases, with 12 bases separating them. CDR3 length equals 13 residues. The DNA of the CDR3 is TGTGCCAGCAGCACTAGGGCTCGCAATGAGCAGTTCTTC. It codes for CASSTRARNEQFF.

This rearrangement joins TRBV28 to TRBJ1-2, with D possibly being TRBD1 (6 bases). Trimming removed 6 bases at V and 8 bases at J, with 13 bases between. This CDR3 spans 12 amino acids. Germline V gene data show CDR1 as MDHEN and CDR2 as SYDVKM. CDR3 sequence reads: CASSAGVGGYTF. The CDR3, as DNA: TGTGCCAGCAGCGCAGGGGTAGGGGGCTACACCTTC.

This chain joins TRBV27 and TRBJ2-1; 7 bases match TRBD1. There are 14 residues in the CDR3. Germline CDR1 reads MNHEY; CDR2 reads SMNVEV (reference sequence). V shed 4 bases and J 6 bases; nucleotides not matched to a gene: 6. In DNA form, the CDR3 reads TGTGCCAGCAGTTCCCAGGGGGTCCTCAATGAGCAGTTCTTC. Protein sequence: CASSSQGVLNEQFF.

The V and J genes are TRBV28 and TRBJ1-5; 8 bases agree with TRBD1. The germline CDR1 and CDR2 sequences are MDHEN and SYDVKM. The J segment lost 7 bases and the V segment lost 2 bases, leaving 10 bases of the junction unmatched. CDR3 length: 16 amino acids. The CDR3 sequence is CASSLRGRGRVQPQHF. The CDR3 DNA reads TGTGCCAGCAGTTTAAGGGGCAGGGGGCGCGTCCAGCCCCAGCATTTT. Based on the CDR3 plus reference TRBV28 and TRBJ1-5, the full variable domain is DVKVTQSSRYLVKRTGEKVFLECVQDMDHENMFWYRQDPGLGLRLIYFSYDVKMKEKGDIPEGYSVSREKKERFSLILESASTNQTSMYLCASSLRGRGRVQPQHFGDGTRLSIL.

The chain links TRBV6-2 or TRBV6-3 to TRBJ2-5, with D possibly matching TRBD2 (6 bases). The germline V gene has CDR1 MNHEY and CDR2 SVGEGT. The V end lost 4 bases, the J end lost 2 bases, and 14 bases lay between the germline ends. This CDR3 has 15 amino acids. For the CDR3, the DNA is TGTGCCAGCAGTTCCTCCCGGGACTTTCAAGAGACCCAGTACTTC. Its protein product is CASSSSRDFQETQYF.

The chain has TRBV6-5 and TRBJ1-2; a weak D match, TRBD1 (5 bases). Germline V CDR1 and CDR2: MNHEY, SVGAGI. Trimming left V 6 bases short and J 2 bases short, with 10 bases between. This CDR3 contains 13 residues. This CDR3 reads CASRSGLNYGYTF. CDR3 sequence (DNA): TGTGCCAGCAGGTCGGGACTGAACTATGGCTACACCTTC.

The chain links TRBV30 to TRBJ1-3; 8 bases align to TRBD1. The CDR3 length is 16 residues. The germline V gene has CDR1 GTSNPN and CDR2 SVGIG (reference sequence). The J segment lost 3 bases and the V segment lost 3 bases, leaving 10 bases of the junction unmatched. The CDR3 here is CAWRALYRGGGNTIYF. The CDR3 region has the DNA TGTGCCTGGAGGGCTCTCTACAGGGGGGGTGGAAACACCATATATTTT.

The chain has TRBV28 and TRBJ2-5; D is ambiguous. Trimming stripped 1 base from V and 6 bases from J, with 6 bases between. Germline V gene data show CDR1 as MDHEN and CDR2 as SYDVKM. CDR3 size: 12 residues. This chain's CDR3 is CASSLLFQTQYF. The CDR3 DNA reads TGTGCCAGCAGTTTATTATTCCAGACCCAGTACTTC.

The gene calls are TRBV28 and TRBJ2-4; TRBD1 matches 9 bases. The trim removed 4 bases at V and 5 bases at J, leaving 3 bases unmatched. The CDR3 runs to 14 residues. Germline CDR1 and CDR2: MDHEN and SYDVKM. The CDR3 protein is CASSSTGGQNIQYF. CDR3 nucleotides: TGTGCCAGCAGTTCCACAGGGGGCCAAAACATTCAGTACTTC.

As to this clone: This same CDR3 is encoded by further DNA sequences in the sample. The chain is built from TRBV5-1 and TRBJ2-1; no reliable D call. The CDR3 loop spans 16 amino acids. Looked up from germline, CDR1 is SGHRS and CDR2 is YFSETQ. Trimming removed 0 bases at V and 1 base at J, with 11 bases between. CDR3 nucleotides: TGCGCCAGCAGCTTGGAACCCTCCGGGTCCTACAATGAGCAGTTCTTC. It translates to CASSLEPSGSYNEQFF.

This rearrangement joins TRBV9 to TRBJ1-2, with 9 bases fitting TRBD1. This CDR3 has 17 residues. Germline lookup yields CDR1 SGDLS and CDR2 YYNGEE. Losses at the gene ends were 1 base for V and 4 bases for J; bases not matched to a gene: 11. CDR3 sequence: CASSVNPGQGFGYGYTF. The CDR3 DNA reads as TGTGCCAGCAGCGTAAACCCGGGACAGGGATTCGGCTATGGCTACACCTTC.

In nucleotides, the CDR3 is TGTGCCAGTAGTAAAGGGGCCCACTATGGCTACACCTTC. This sequence encodes CASSKGAHYGYTF. V usage is TRBV19 and J usage is TRBJ1-2; perhaps TRBD1 as D (5 bases). CDR1 is LNHDA and CDR2 is SQIVND in the germline V gene (reference sequence). The V end lost 4 bases, the J end lost 3 bases, and 9 bases lay between the germline ends. CDR3 size: 13 residues.

This sequence joins TRBV28 and TRBJ1-2; the D gene is possibly TRBD1 (6 bases). The CDR3 has 12 amino acids. Germline V lookup: CDR1 MDHEN, CDR2 SYDVKM. The V gene lost 9 bases and the J gene lost 7 bases, with 15 bases spanning the gap. DNA for the CDR3: TGTGCCAGTGATGGGACAAGTTTTGGCTACACCTTC. The encoded protein is CASDGTSFGYTF.

The chain joins TRBV6-1 to TRBJ1-5; D is unclear. The V gene lost 2 bases and the J gene lost 4 bases, with 6 bases spanning the gap. Germline V gene sequence: CDR1 MNHNS, CDR2 SASEGT. This CDR3 has 13 amino acids. CDR3 region: CASSESGNQPQHF. Written as DNA, the CDR3 is TGTGCCAGCAGTGAAAGCGGAAATCAGCCCCAGCATTTT.

J is TRBJ1-1 and V is TRBV7-9, with TRBD1 as a possible D gene (6 bases). The V end was cut by 5 bases, the J end by 1 base, with 11 bases between. CDR3 size: 14 residues. CDR1 and CDR2 (germline): SEHNR, FQNEAQ (reference sequence). This chain's CDR3 is CASSPYRENTEAFF. The CDR3 DNA is TGTGCCAGCAGCCCGTACAGGGAGAACACTGAAGCTTTCTTT.

The chain recombines TRBV7-6 with TRBJ2-1; 8 bases match TRBD2. CDR1 and CDR2 (germline): SGHVS, FNYEAQ. The CDR3 has 15 amino acids. Germline trimming cut 5 bases from V and 12 bases from J; bases unmatched to any gene: 15. The CDR3 sequence is CASSDFPGLGKGQFF. The DNA for the CDR3 is TGTGCCAGCAGCGATTTCCCGGGACTAGGGAAAGGGCAGTTCTTC.

The chain has TRBV5-5 and TRBJ2-2; maybe TRBD1 (5 bases). The CDR3 totals 15 residues. Germline CDR1 is SGHKS and CDR2 is YYEKEE (reference sequence). The V gene lost 1 base and the J gene lost 4 bases, with 11 bases spanning the gap. The CDR3 nucleotides read TGTGCCAGCAGCTTGAGGCAGGGTCCCACCGGGGAGCTGTTTTTT. Protein: CASSLRQGPTGELFF.